Below are 18 T cell receptor beta chains sequenced from a single sample in a study of blood T cell repertoires in COVID-19. Repertoires were generated with immunoSEQ multiplex PCR, while TCRdb's copy carries only in-frame clones and drops some. Of about 260,000 clones detected, 70% to 85% appear once; the ten largest clones hold under 2%. Sequenced: peripheral blood. The receptors stem from a woman of 80 years or more with acute or convalescent COVID-19.

This chain links TRBV2 with TRBJ2-1; 13 bases map to TRBD2. The CDR3 is 15 amino acids. Germline CDR1 and CDR2: SNHLY and FYNNEI. With V trimmed by 5 bases and J by 7 bases, 5 bases remained unmatched. The CDR3 region is CASSKVTSGRNEQFF. The DNA of the CDR3 is TGTGCCAGCAGTAAGGTGACTAGCGGGAGGAATGAGCAGTTCTTC.

This clone was seen only once. The V and J genes are TRBV5-1 and TRBJ2-5, with TRBD2 identical over 9 bases. This CDR3 has 14 amino acids. CDR1 is SGHRS and CDR2 is YFSETQ in the germline V gene. J lost 4 bases, V lost 4 bases, and 5 bases had no gene match. The CDR3 spells CASSPVAGAETQYF. As DNA, the CDR3 is TGCGCCAGCAGCCCTGTAGCGGGGGCAGAGACCCAGTACTTC.

This sequence joins TRBV12-5 and TRBJ2-7, with 11 bases matching TRBD1. Germline V gene data show CDR1 as LGHNT and CDR2 as FRNRAP. This CDR3 spans 20 amino acids. The ends lost 5 bases at V and 5 bases at J; junction bases unmatched: 23. As DNA, the CDR3 is TGTGCTAGTGGTACCGCATACCCAGGAGCTTTTCGGACAGGGGGCCACGAGCAGTACTTC. Its protein is CASGTAYPGAFRTGGHEQYF.

V gene TRBV12-3 or TRBV12-4 combines with J gene TRBJ1-2; maybe TRBD1 (5 bases). V was clipped by 3 bases and J by 2 bases, with 7 bases between them. This CDR3 is built from 13 residues. CDR3 amino acids: CASSLGQNYGYTF. DNA for the CDR3: TGTGCCAGCAGTTTGGGGCAGAACTATGGCTACACCTTC.

The rearrangement uses TRBV19 and TRBJ2-5, with D possibly matching TRBD1 (5 bases). Trimming removed 6 bases at V and 2 bases at J, with 13 bases between. This CDR3 region has 14 residues. Germline V gene lookup returns CDR1 LNHDA and CDR2 SQIVND (reference sequence). Here the CDR3 reads CASRVPGPQETQYF. The DNA for the CDR3 is TGTGCCAGTAGGGTCCCAGGGCCTCAAGAGACCCAGTACTTC. The variable domain in full, with the rest retrieved from reference TRBV19 and TRBJ2-5, is DGGITQSPKYLFRKEGQNVTLSCEQNLNHDAMYWYRQDPGQGLRLIYYSQIVNDFQKGDIAEGYSVSREKKESFPLTVTSAQKNPTAFYLCASRVPGPQETQYFGPGTRLLVL.

The gene calls are TRBV7-9 and TRBJ2-7; D is perhaps TRBD1 (6 bases). Trimming removed 5 bases at V and 5 bases at J, with 19 bases between. Germline CDR1 is SEHNR and CDR2 is FQNEAQ (reference sequence). There are 15 residues in the CDR3. CDR3 in DNA: TGTGCCAGCAGCAAAACCGGGACAAGGGATAACGAGCAGTACTTC. This translates into CASSKTGTRDNEQYF.

The V call is TRBV19, the J call TRBJ1-1; 8 bases are shared with TRBD1. CDR1 is LNHDA and CDR2 is SQIVND in the germline V gene (reference sequence). Trimming cost V 1 base and J 8 bases; bases outside gene matches: 9. CDR3 length: 15 amino acids. CDR3 in DNA: TGTGCCAGTAGTATAGGCGGCAGGGGGCCAGCCGAAGCTTTCTTT. This gives the protein CASSIGGRGPAEAFF.

V and J are TRBV3-1 (or the pseudogene TRBV3-2) and TRBJ2-1; TRBD2 might be the D (7 bases). The CDR3 has 15 residues. Trimming shortened V by 0 bases and J by 6 bases, and 12 bases separated the two germline ends. CDR1 and CDR2 (germline): LGHDT, YNNKEL (reference sequence). This CDR3 reads CASSQDLGGLNEQFF. The CDR3 region has the DNA TGTGCCAGCAGCCAAGATCTCGGGGGGCTCAATGAGCAGTTCTTC.

V and J are TRBV12-3 or TRBV12-4 and TRBJ1-1; 8 bases match TRBD1. CDR3 length equals 11 residues. Unmatched junction bases numbered 4, after V lost 5 bases and J lost 11 bases. The CDR3 sequence is CASSEDRVAFF. CDR3 sequence (DNA): TGTGCCAGCAGTGAGGACAGGGTGGCTTTCTTT.

The V and J genes are TRBV7-9 and TRBJ1-2; no clear D gene. Between the trimmed V and J ends, which lost 5 bases and 10 bases, there was a span of 14 bases. This CDR3 has 12 residues. Looked up from germline, CDR1 is SEHNR and CDR2 is FQNEAQ (reference sequence). CDR3 in amino acids: CASSPDTHLYTF. In DNA form, the CDR3 reads TGTGCCAGCAGCCCCGACACTCACCTCTACACCTTC.

In DNA, the CDR3 is TGTGCCAGCAGCCCCATAGCAGGGGTTGAGGGCGAGCAGTACTTC. Its protein is CASSPIAGVEGEQYF. The chain combines TRBV3-1 (or the pseudogene TRBV3-2) with TRBJ2-7, with a possible D match to TRBD1 (6 bases). Trimming took 4 bases from V and 6 from J, leaving 19 bases between them. CDR3 length: 15 amino acids. The germline CDR1 and CDR2 sequences are LGHDT and YNNKEL (reference sequence).

CDR3 protein: CASSQGTSYEQYF. CDR3 sequence (DNA): TGCGCCAGCAGCCAGGGGACTAGCTACGAGCAGTACTTC. The V call is TRBV5-1, the J call TRBJ2-7, with TRBD2 matching over 8 bases. Germline V gene data show CDR1 as SGHRS and CDR2 as YFSETQ. This CDR3 region has 13 residues. V was pared by 4 bases and J by 3 bases, with 3 bases of the junction left unmatched.

This clone was observed a handful of times. This chain joins TRBV3-1 (or the pseudogene TRBV3-2) and TRBJ1-1, with D unresolved. The CDR3 loop spans 14 amino acids. Between the trimmed V and J ends, which lost 1 base and 5 bases, there was a span of 11 bases. Per germline, CDR1 LGHDT and CDR2 YNNKEL (reference sequence). This chain's CDR3 is CASSQVATSTEAFF. CDR3 in DNA: TGTGCCAGCAGCCAAGTCGCGACTTCTACTGAAGCTTTCTTT.

The chain uses TRBV19 and TRBJ1-5; 7 nucleotides align to TRBD1. The germline V gene encodes CDR1 LNHDA and CDR2 SQIVND (reference sequence). CDR3 length: 14 amino acids. The junction had 7 bases not matched to a gene; V was cut back by 4 bases and J by 7 bases. CDR3 sequence: CASSTTGEWQPQHF. As DNA, the CDR3 is TGTGCCAGTAGTACCACAGGGGAATGGCAGCCCCAGCATTTT.

The chain couples TRBV5-1 to TRBJ2-1; 9 positions match TRBD1. Per the germline V gene, CDR1 is SGHRS and CDR2 is YFSETQ. With V trimmed by 4 bases and J by 7 bases, 6 bases remained unmatched. This CDR3 is 14 amino acids long. CDR3 coding DNA: TGCGCCAGCAGCGAACGACAGGGGGTGAATGAGCAGTTCTTC. Translated, it gives CASSERQGVNEQFF.

This chain links TRBV2 with TRBJ2-7; 7 nucleotides match TRBD1. Germline values: CDR1 SNHLY, CDR2 FYNNEI. The CDR3 has 14 amino acids. With 2 bases clipped from V and 5 bases from J, the junction kept 6 bases outside the gene matches. The DNA for the CDR3 is TGTGCCAGCAGTGAAACGACAGGGAACCACGAGCAGTACTTC. As protein: CASSETTGNHEQYF.

The chain carries TRBV7-2 and TRBJ2-3; TRBD1 aligns across 8 bases. V shed 1 base, J shed 6 bases, and the junction held 3 bases outside the gene matches. The CDR3 totals 14 residues. Germline V CDR1 and CDR2: SGHTA, FQGNSA. DNA of the CDR3: TGTGCCAGCAGCTTAGGGCAGGGGGCGGATACGCAGTATTTT. Residues: CASSLGQGADTQYF.

This clone was observed once. V usage is TRBV5-1 and J usage is TRBJ2-5; 7 bases map to TRBD1. With V trimmed by 0 bases and J by 4 bases, 9 bases remained unmatched. CDR1 SGHRS and CDR2 YFSETQ come from the germline V gene. This CDR3 spans 16 amino acids. CDR3 bases: TGCGCCAGCAGCTTGGGGGCACAGGGGCCGCTAGAGACCCAGTACTTC. Protein: CASSLGAQGPLETQYF.